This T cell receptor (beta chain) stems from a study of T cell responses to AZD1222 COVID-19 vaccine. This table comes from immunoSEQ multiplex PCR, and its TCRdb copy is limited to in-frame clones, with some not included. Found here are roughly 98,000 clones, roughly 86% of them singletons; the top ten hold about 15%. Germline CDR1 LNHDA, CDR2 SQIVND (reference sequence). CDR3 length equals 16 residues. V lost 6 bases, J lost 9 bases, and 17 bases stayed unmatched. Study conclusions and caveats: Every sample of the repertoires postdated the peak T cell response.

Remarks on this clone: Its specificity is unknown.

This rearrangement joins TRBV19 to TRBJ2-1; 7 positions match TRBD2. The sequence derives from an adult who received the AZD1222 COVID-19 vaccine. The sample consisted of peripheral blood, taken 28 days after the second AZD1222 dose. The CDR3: CASRSASSGAQGEQFF. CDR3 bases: TGTGCCAGTAGAAGTGCATCCAGCGGGGCTCAGGGTGAGCAGTTCTTC.